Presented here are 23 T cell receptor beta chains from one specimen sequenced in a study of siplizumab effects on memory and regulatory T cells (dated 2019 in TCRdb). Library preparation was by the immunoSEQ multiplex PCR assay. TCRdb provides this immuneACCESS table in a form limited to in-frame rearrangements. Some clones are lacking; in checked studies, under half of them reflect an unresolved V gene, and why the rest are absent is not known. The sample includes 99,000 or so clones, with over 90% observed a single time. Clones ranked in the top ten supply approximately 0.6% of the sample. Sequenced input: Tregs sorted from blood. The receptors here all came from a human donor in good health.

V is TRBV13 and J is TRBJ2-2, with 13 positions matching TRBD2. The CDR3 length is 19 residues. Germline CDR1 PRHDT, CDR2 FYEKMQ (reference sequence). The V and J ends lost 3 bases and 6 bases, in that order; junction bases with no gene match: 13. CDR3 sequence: CASSFWGLAGSPRSGELFF. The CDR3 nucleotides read TGTGCCAGCAGCTTCTGGGGACTAGCGGGATCTCCCAGGTCCGGGGAGCTGTTTTTT.

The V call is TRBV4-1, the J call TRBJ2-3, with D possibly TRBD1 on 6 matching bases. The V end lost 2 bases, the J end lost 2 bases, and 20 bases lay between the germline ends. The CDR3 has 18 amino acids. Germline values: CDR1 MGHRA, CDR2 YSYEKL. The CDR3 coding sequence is TGCGCCAGCAGCCAAAATTTGCAGGGGCCAGGGGCCACAGATACGCAGTATTTT. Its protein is CASSQNLQGPGATDTQYF.

CDR3 in DNA: TGTGCCAGCAGCACAACCGGGACAGGGAATTCCGGGGAGCTGTTTTTT. Its translation: CASSTTGTGNSGELFF. The V and J genes are TRBV9 and TRBJ2-2; 9 nucleotides line up with TRBD1. The CDR3 loop spans 16 amino acids. CDR1 SGDLS and CDR2 YYNGEE come from the germline V gene. With 4 bases clipped from V and 6 bases from J, the junction kept 10 bases outside the gene matches.

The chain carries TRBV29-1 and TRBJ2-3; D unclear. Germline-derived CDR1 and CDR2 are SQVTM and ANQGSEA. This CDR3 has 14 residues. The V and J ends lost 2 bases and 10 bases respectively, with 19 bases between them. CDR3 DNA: TGCAGCGTTGAATTTCCTCGTGGCCCCTTGGCGCAGTATTTT. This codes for CSVEFPRGPLAQYF.

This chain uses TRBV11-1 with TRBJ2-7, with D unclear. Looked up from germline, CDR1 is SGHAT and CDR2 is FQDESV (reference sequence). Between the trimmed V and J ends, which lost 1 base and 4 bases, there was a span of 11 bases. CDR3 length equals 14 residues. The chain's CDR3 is CASSLDSGRYEQYF. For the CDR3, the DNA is TGTGCCAGCAGCTTAGATTCTGGACGGTACGAGCAGTACTTC.

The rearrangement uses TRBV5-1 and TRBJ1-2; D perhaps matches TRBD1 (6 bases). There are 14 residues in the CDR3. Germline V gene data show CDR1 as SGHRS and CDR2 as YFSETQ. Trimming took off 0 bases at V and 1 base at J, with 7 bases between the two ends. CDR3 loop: CASSLGQVNYGYTF. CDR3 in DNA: TGCGCCAGCAGCTTGGGACAGGTTAACTATGGCTACACCTTC.

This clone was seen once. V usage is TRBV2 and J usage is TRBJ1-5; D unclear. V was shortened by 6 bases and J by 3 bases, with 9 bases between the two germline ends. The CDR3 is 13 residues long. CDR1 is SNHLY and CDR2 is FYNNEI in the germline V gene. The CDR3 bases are TGTGCCAGCAGAGGGTCCATCAATCAGCCCCAGCATTTT. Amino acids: CASRGSINQPQHF.

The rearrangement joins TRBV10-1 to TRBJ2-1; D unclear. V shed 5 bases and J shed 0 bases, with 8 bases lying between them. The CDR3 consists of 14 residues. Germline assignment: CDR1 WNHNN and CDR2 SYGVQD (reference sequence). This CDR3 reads CASSKASSYNEQFF. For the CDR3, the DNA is TGCGCCAGCAGTAAGGCTAGCTCCTACAATGAGCAGTTCTTC.

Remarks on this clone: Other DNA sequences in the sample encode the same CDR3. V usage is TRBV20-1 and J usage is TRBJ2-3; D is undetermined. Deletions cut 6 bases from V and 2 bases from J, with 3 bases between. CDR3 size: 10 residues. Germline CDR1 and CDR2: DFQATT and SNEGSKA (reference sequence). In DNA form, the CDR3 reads TGCAGTGCAACCACAGATACGCAGTATTTT. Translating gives CSATTDTQYF.

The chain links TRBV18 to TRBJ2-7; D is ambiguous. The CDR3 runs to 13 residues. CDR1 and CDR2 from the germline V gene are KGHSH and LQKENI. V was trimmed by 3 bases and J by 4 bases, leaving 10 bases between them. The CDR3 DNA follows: TGTGCCAGCTCACCGCAAGAATCTTACGAGCAGTACTTC. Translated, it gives CASSPQESYEQYF.

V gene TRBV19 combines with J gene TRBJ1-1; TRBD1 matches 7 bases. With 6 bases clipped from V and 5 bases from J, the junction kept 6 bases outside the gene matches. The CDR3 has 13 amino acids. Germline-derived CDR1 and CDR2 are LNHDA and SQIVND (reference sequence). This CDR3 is CASSATGKTEAFF. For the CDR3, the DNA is TGTGCCAGTAGCGCGACAGGGAAGACTGAAGCTTTCTTT. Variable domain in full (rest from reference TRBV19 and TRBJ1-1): DGGITQSPKYLFRKEGQNVTLSCEQNLNHDAMYWYRQDPGQGLRLIYYSQIVNDFQKGDIAEGYSVSREKKESFPLTVTSAQKNPTAFYLCASSATGKTEAFFGQGTRLTVV.

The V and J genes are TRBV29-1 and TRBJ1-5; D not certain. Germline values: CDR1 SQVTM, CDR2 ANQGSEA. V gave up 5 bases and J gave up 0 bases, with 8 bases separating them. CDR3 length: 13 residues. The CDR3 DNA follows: TGCAGCGTTCGGCGAGATAGCAATCAGCCCCAGCATTTT. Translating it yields CSVRRDSNQPQHF.

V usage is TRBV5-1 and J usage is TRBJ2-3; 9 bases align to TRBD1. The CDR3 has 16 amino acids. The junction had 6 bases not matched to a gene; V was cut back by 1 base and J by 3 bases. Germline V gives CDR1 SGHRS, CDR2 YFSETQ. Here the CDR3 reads CASSLNEQGATDTQYF. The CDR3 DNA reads TGCGCCAGCAGCTTGAATGAACAGGGGGCAACAGATACGCAGTATTTT. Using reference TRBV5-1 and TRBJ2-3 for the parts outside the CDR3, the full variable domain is KAGVTQTPRYLIKTRGQQVTLSCSPISGHRSVSWYQQTPGQGLQFLFEYFSETQRNKGNFPGRFSGRQFSNSRSEMNVSTLELGDSALYLCASSLNEQGATDTQYFGPGTRLTVL.

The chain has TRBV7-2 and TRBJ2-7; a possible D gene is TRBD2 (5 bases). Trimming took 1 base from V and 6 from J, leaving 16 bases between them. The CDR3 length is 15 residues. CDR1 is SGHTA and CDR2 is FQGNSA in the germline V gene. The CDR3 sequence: CASSLGTASKGEQYF. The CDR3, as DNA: TGTGCCAGCAGCTTAGGGACGGCTAGCAAAGGCGAGCAGTACTTC.

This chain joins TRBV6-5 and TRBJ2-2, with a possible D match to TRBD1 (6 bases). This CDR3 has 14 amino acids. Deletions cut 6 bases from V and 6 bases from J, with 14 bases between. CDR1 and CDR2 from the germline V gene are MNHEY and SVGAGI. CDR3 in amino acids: CASSPTGSAGELFF. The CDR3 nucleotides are TGTGCCAGCAGCCCTACAGGGTCAGCCGGGGAGCTGTTTTTT.

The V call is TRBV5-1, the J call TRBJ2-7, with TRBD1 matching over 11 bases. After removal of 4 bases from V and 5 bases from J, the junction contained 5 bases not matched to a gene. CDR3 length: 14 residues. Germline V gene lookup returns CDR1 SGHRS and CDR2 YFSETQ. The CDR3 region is CASSPRTGGHEQYF. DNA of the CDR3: TGCGCCAGCAGCCCACGGACAGGGGGCCACGAGCAGTACTTC.

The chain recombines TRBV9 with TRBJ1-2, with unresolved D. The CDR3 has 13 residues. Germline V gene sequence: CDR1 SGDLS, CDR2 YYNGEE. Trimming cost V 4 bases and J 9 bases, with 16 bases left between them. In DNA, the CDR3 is TGTGCCAGCAGCCCGAACCCTCCGACGCGCTACACCTTC. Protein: CASSPNPPTRYTF.

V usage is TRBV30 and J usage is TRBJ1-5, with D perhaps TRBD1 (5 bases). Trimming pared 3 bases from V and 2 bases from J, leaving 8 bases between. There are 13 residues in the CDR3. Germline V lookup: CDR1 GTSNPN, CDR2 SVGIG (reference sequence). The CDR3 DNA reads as TGTGCCTGGAGCGTGGGGGGCAATCAGCCCCAGCATTTT. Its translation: CAWSVGGNQPQHF.

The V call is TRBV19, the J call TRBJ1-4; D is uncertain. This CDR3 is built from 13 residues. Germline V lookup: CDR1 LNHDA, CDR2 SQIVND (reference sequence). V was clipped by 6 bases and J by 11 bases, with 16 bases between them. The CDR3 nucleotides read TGTGCCAGTAGCTACGCCGCGAGGTCGAAACTGTTTTTT. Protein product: CASSYAARSKLFF.

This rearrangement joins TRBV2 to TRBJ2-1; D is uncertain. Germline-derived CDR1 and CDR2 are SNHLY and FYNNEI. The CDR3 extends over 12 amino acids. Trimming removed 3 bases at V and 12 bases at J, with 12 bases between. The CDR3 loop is CASSDGVGRQFF. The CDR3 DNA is TGTGCCAGCAGTGATGGGGTAGGCCGGCAGTTCTTC. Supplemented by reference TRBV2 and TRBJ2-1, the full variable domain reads EPEVTQTPSHQVTQMGQEVILRCVPISNHLYFYWYRQILGQKVEFLVSFYNNEISEKSEIFDDQFSVERPDGSNFTLKIRSTKLEDSAMYFCASSDGVGRQFFGPGTRLTVL.

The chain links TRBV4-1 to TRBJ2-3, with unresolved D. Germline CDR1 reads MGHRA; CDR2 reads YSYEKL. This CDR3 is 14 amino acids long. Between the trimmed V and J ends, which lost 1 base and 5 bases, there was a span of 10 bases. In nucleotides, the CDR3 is TGCGCCAGCAGCCAAGTCTCGGCAGGAGATACGCAGTATTTT. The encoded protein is CASSQVSAGDTQYF.

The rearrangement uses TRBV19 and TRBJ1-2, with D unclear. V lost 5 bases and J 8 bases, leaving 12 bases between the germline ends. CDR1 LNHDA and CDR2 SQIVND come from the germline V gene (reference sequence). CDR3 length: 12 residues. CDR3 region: CASSQAGEGYTF. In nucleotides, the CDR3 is TGTGCCAGTAGTCAGGCTGGGGAAGGCTACACCTTC.

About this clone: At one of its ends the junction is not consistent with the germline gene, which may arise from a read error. The chain's CDR3 is CASSVAGDTQYF. CDR3 nucleotides: TGTGCCAGCAGCGTAGCGGGAGATACGCAGTATTTT. The chain couples TRBV7-2 to TRBJ2-3, with TRBD2 matching 7 bases. The CDR3 is 12 residues long. The germline V gene encodes CDR1 SGHTA and CDR2 FQGNSA.